This T cell receptor beta chain is drawn from a study of a mutant IDH1 vaccine in newly diagnosed glioma. Study-level information: Eight vaccine injections were given to patients in weeks 1, 3, 5, 7, 11, 15, 19 and 23. The initiation of vaccination occurred 4-6 weeks after radiotherapy alone, or with temozolomide cycles. Prior therapy was radiotherapy, temozolomide, or both; most received both.

Time point: week 11, during vaccination. It was 300 ug of mutant IDH1 20-mer peptide that made up each vaccine dose, given with topical imiquimod. The astrocytomas were IDH1-mutant, ATRX-negative, and WHO grade 3 or 4. Remarks on this clone: Its antigen is not identified.

The CDR3 runs 14 residues. V was trimmed by 2 bases and J by 9 bases, leaving 11 bases between them. Germline lookup yields CDR1 MNHNY and CDR2 SVGAGI (reference sequence). Produced via immunoSEQ multiplex PCR; TCRdb's table is partial and in-frame only. This repertoire shows about 21,000 clones, about nine tenths found once; its top ten account for 5.7%. The receptor's source is a woman aged 40 to 49 with glioma. The chain is built from TRBV6-6 and TRBJ1-6; maybe TRBD1 (5 bases). Sequenced here: PBMCs, sampled from a glioma patient whose treatment included an IDH1 peptide vaccine. CDR3 protein: CASSYEGRVSPLHF. The CDR3 bases are TGTGCCAGCAGTTACGAGGGACGGGTTTCACCCCTCCACTTT.